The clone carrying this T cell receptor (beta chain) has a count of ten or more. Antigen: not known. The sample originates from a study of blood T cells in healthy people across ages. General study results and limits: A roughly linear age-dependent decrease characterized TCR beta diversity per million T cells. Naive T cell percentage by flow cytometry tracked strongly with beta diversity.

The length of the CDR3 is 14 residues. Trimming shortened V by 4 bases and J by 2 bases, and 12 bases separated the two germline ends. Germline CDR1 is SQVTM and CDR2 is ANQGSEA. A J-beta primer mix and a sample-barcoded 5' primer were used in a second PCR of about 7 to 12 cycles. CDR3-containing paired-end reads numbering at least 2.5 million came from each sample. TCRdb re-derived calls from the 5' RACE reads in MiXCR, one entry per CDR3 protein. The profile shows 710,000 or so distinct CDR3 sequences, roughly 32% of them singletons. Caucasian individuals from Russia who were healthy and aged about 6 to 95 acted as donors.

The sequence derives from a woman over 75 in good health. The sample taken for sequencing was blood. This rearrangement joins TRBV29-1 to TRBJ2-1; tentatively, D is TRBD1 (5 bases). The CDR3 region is CSVGSQGPYNEQFF. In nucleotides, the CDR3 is TGCAGCGTTGGCTCGCAGGGTCCCTACAATGAGCAGTTCTTC.